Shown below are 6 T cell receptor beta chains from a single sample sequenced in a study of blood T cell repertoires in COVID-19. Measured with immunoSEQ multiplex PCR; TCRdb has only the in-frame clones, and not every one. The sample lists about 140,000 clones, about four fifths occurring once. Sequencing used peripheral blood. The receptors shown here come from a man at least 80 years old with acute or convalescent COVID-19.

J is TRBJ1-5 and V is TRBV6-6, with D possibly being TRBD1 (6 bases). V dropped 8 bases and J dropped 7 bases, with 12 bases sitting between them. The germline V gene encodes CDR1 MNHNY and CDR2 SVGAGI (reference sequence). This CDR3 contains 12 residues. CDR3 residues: CASGLRGQPQHF. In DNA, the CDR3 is TGTGCCAGCGGCTTGAGGGGGCAGCCCCAGCATTTT.

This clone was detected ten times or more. CDR3 sequence (DNA): TGTGCCAGCAGTGAACTAGCGGGGGGGCAAGAGACCCAGTACTTC. Amino acids: CASSELAGGQETQYF. The chain employs TRBV6-1 and TRBJ2-5; TRBD2 matches 12 bases. Trimming at V came to 2 bases and at J to 2 bases, leaving 0 bases not matched to a gene. This CDR3 has 15 amino acids. Germline CDR1 reads MNHNS; CDR2 reads SASEGT.

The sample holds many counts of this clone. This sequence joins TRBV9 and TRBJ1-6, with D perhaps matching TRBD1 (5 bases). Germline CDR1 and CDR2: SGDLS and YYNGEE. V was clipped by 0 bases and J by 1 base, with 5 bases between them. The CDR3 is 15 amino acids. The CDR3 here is CASSVEGSYNSPLHF. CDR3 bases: TGTGCCAGCAGCGTAGAGGGGTCCTATAATTCACCCCTCCACTTT.

CDR3 sequence (DNA): TGTGCCAGCAGTTCACCTTGGGACAGGGGGCGCGTCGGGGAGCTGTTTTTT. As protein: CASSSPWDRGRVGELFF. The chain employs TRBV28 and TRBJ2-2, with TRBD1 identical over 12 bases. J was trimmed by 7 bases and V by 4 bases; bases with no gene match: 10. CDR1 and CDR2 (germline): MDHEN, SYDVKM. The CDR3 has 17 amino acids.

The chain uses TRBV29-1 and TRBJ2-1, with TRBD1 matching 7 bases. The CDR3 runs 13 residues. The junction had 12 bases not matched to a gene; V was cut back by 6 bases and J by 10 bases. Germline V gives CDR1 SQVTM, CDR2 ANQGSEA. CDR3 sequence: CSVGAKRDREQFF. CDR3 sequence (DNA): TGCAGCGTGGGGGCGAAGAGGGACAGAGAGCAGTTCTTC.

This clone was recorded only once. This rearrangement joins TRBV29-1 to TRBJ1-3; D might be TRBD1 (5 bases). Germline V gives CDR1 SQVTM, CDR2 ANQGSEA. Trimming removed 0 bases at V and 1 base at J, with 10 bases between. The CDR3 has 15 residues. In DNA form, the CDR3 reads TGCAGCGTTGAAGATCAGGGAGGTTCTGGAAACACCATATATTTT. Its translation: CSVEDQGGSGNTIYF.